These 32 T cell receptor beta chains originate from one sample sequenced in a study of blood T cell repertoires in COVID-19. Profiled with immunoSEQ multiplex PCR; TCRdb holds only in-frame clones, not every one. The data contain a few hundred thousand clones, 88% of them singletons. The source material was PBMCs or T cells enriched from blood (not recorded which). The receptors were gathered from a woman aged 45-65 years who had recovered from COVID-19.

The chain has TRBV19 and TRBJ1-1; D might be TRBD1 (5 bases). Per germline, CDR1 LNHDA and CDR2 SQIVND (reference sequence). This CDR3 spans 12 amino acids. Trimming left V 5 bases short and J 6 bases short, with 10 bases between. CDR3 residues: CASSYRSSEAFF. The CDR3 DNA reads as TGTGCCAGTAGTTACAGGAGCTCTGAAGCTTTCTTT.

The chain's CDR3 is CASSLPGLGPDTQYF. The CDR3 DNA is TGTGCCAGCAGTTTACCGGGACTAGGCCCAGATACGCAGTATTTT. This chain connects TRBV28 to TRBJ2-3, with 8 bases matching TRBD2. Trimming cost V 2 bases and J 4 bases; bases outside gene matches: 5. This CDR3 region has 15 residues. The germline gives CDR1 MDHEN, CDR2 SYDVKM. Using reference TRBV28 and TRBJ2-3 for the parts outside the CDR3, the full variable domain is DVKVTQSSRYLVKRTGEKVFLECVQDMDHENMFWYRQDPGLGLRLIYFSYDVKMKEKGDIPEGYSVSREKKERFSLILESASTNQTSMYLCASSLPGLGPDTQYFGPGTRLTVL.

The rearrangement joins TRBV25-1 to TRBJ1-3; tentatively, D is TRBD1 (6 bases). The CDR3 sequence is 15 residues long. V was cut by 2 bases and J by 0 bases, with 8 bases left in between. In germline, CDR1 is MGHDK, CDR2 SYGVNS. As DNA, the CDR3 is TGTGCCAGCAGTGAAATACAGGGCTCTGGAAACACCATATATTTT. This gives the protein CASSEIQGSGNTIYF.

CDR3: CAISPGPSGNTIYF. For the CDR3, the DNA is TGTGCCATCAGTCCAGGGCCCTCTGGAAACACCATATATTTT. The chain links TRBV10-3 to TRBJ1-3; a possible D gene is TRBD1 (5 bases). CDR1 and CDR2 from the germline V gene are ENHRY and SYGVKD. V lost 5 bases to trimming and J lost 0 bases, with 8 bases between them. The CDR3 is made up of 14 amino acids.

CDR3 loop: CASTLEGVTHGYTF. Written as DNA, the CDR3 is TGTGCCAGCACCTTGGAGGGGGTTACGCATGGCTACACCTTC. The rearrangement joins TRBV7-9 to TRBJ1-2; TRBD1 is a possible D gene (6 bases). This CDR3 is 14 amino acids long. CDR1 SEHNR and CDR2 FQNEAQ come from the germline V gene (reference sequence). V lost 7 bases and J 6 bases, leaving 18 bases between the germline ends.

The chain recombines TRBV27 with TRBJ1-4; tentatively, D is TRBD1 (6 bases). The V gene's germline CDR1 is MNHEY and CDR2 SMNVEV (reference sequence). This CDR3 is 12 amino acids long. Trimming took 10 bases from V and 6 from J, leaving 12 bases between them. The CDR3 region is CAIGQTDEKLFF. CDR3 sequence (DNA): TGTGCCATAGGACAGACAGATGAAAAACTGTTTTTT.

This clone has a single count. This rearrangement joins TRBV5-1 to TRBJ1-2; no clear D. This CDR3 has 15 residues. Trimming pared 0 bases from V and 0 bases from J, leaving 9 bases between. The V gene's germline CDR1 is SGHRS and CDR2 YFSETQ. DNA of the CDR3: TGCGCCAGCAGCTTGGTGGAGCAAGCTAACTATGGCTACACCTTC. The encoded protein is CASSLVEQANYGYTF.

This clone was seen only a few times. The chain employs TRBV12-3 or TRBV12-4 and TRBJ2-7, with D uncertain. Trimming removed 2 bases at V and 3 bases at J, with 8 bases between. The length of the CDR3 is 13 residues. The CDR3 bases are TGTGCCAGCAGTTTACAGCGAAGCTACGAGCAGTACTTC. It is translated as CASSLQRSYEQYF.

The chain joins TRBV24-1 to TRBJ1-2, with TRBD1 as a possible D gene (5 bases). Trimming took 0 bases from V and 8 from J, leaving 15 bases between them. The CDR3 loop spans 15 amino acids. Germline V gives CDR1 KGHDR, CDR2 SFDVKD. CDR3 in amino acids: CATSDLVGGADGYTF. The CDR3 DNA reads TGTGCCACCAGTGATTTGGTAGGAGGGGCGGACGGCTACACCTTC.

The V call is TRBV19, the J call TRBJ2-5; 10 bases align to TRBD2. The CDR3 has 15 amino acids. Per germline, CDR1 LNHDA and CDR2 SQIVND (reference sequence). With V trimmed by 6 bases and J by 2 bases, 6 bases remained unmatched. DNA for the CDR3: TGTGCCAGTAGCCAGCGGGAGGGAGATCAAGAGACCCAGTACTTC. As protein: CASSQREGDQETQYF.

The chain is built from TRBV6-5 and TRBJ1-3; TRBD1 matches 7 bases. Trimming removed 6 bases from V and 1 base from J; junction bases left unmatched: 3. CDR3 length equals 14 residues. Germline assignment: CDR1 MNHEY and CDR2 SVGAGI. This CDR3 reads CASRDRTSGNTIYF. The CDR3 DNA reads as TGTGCCAGCAGGGACAGGACGTCTGGAAACACCATATATTTT.

A remark on this clone: With only one base between it and a far larger clone, this is likely a read error. The V gene is TRBV28, the J gene TRBJ2-7, with 8 bases identical to TRBD1. The CDR3 is made up of 14 amino acids. CDR1 and CDR2 (germline): MDHEN, SYDVKM. J gave up 2 bases and V 6 bases, and 6 bases lay outside the gene matches. Here the CDR3 DNA reads TGTGCCAGCAGCGCCCCACAGGGGGCCTACGAGCAGTACTTC. Translated: CASSAPQGAYEQYF.

The CDR3 reads CASSLGGSLGNEQFF. The CDR3 region has the DNA TGTGCCAGCAGTTTGGGAGGGAGTCTGGGCAATGAGCAGTTCTTC. This chain uses TRBV28 with TRBJ2-1, with 7 nucleotides matching TRBD2. The CDR3 is 15 amino acids. From germline, CDR1 is MDHEN and CDR2 SYDVKM. The J segment lost 6 bases and the V segment lost 3 bases, leaving 8 bases of the junction unmatched.

The chain couples TRBV11-2 to TRBJ2-1; no reliable D call. The CDR3 consists of 15 residues. Germline CDR1 is SGHAT and CDR2 is FQNNGV. Trimming pared 3 bases from V and 4 bases from J, leaving 13 bases between. CDR3 loop: CASSLYHPEYNEQFF. DNA of the CDR3: TGTGCCAGCAGCTTGTATCACCCCGAGTACAATGAGCAGTTCTTC.

The rearrangement links TRBV5-1 to TRBJ2-3; D is unresolved. Germline values: CDR1 SGHRS, CDR2 YFSETQ. V was pared by 0 bases and J by 5 bases, with 4 bases between. This CDR3 contains 12 residues. The CDR3 coding sequence is TGCGCCAGCAGCTTGGCCGGAGATACGCAGTATTTT. Encoded protein: CASSLAGDTQYF.

The J gene is TRBJ1-1, the V gene TRBV27; the D gene is possibly TRBD1 (5 bases). Germline V gene sequence: CDR1 MNHEY, CDR2 SMNVEV (reference sequence). Trimming shortened V by 5 bases and J by 4 bases, and 14 bases separated the two germline ends. CDR3 size: 14 residues. CDR3 loop: CASSPNRGSTEAFF. CDR3 bases: TGTGCCAGCAGTCCGAACCGGGGGAGCACTGAAGCTTTCTTT.

This clone appeared a single time. The genes are TRBV28 and TRBJ1-2; D unresolved. V was pared by 7 bases and J by 5 bases, with 14 bases between. Germline lookup yields CDR1 MDHEN and CDR2 SYDVKM. This CDR3 contains 13 residues. The CDR3 nucleotides read TGTGCCAGCATAACCCGCCCCGGTTATGGCTACACCTTC. It codes for CASITRPGYGYTF.

This sequence joins TRBV18 and TRBJ2-1; TRBD2 might be the D (6 bases). This CDR3 has 18 residues. Trimming took 3 bases from V and 8 from J, leaving 26 bases between them. Germline V gene data show CDR1 as KGHSH and CDR2 as LQKENI. For the CDR3, the DNA is TGTGCCAGCTCACCCCCCATGACTAGGGACCCTTCTTATGATGAGCAGTTCTTC. Translating it yields CASSPPMTRDPSYDEQFF.

The chain recombines TRBV30 with TRBJ1-1; TRBD1 matches at 8 bases. After removal of 5 bases from V and 1 base from J, the junction contained 3 bases not matched to a gene. Germline-derived CDR1 and CDR2 are GTSNPN and SVGIG (reference sequence). There are 13 residues in the CDR3. The CDR3 protein is CAWGTGGNTEAFF. The CDR3 bases are TGTGCCTGGGGAACAGGGGGGAACACTGAAGCTTTCTTT.

J is TRBJ1-1 and V is TRBV30; D might be TRBD1 (6 bases). V lost 0 bases and J lost 3, with 11 bases in between. CDR1 GTSNPN and CDR2 SVGIG come from the germline V gene (reference sequence). The CDR3 has 14 amino acids. CDR3: CAWSVTTGDTEAFF. CDR3 bases: TGTGCCTGGAGTGTAACGACAGGTGACACTGAAGCTTTCTTT.

V is TRBV6-5 and J is TRBJ2-1, with D tentatively TRBD2 (7 bases). The CDR3 loop spans 14 amino acids. Trimming left V 7 bases short and J 9 bases short, with 19 bases between. Germline CDR1 is MNHEY and CDR2 is SVGAGI. The CDR3 is CASTEDGGLGEQFF. CDR3 DNA sequence: TGTGCCAGCACCGAAGACGGGGGGCTGGGTGAGCAGTTCTTC.

This clone occurred a few times. The genes are TRBV19 and TRBJ2-2, with TRBD2 identical over 14 bases. The CDR3 loop spans 15 amino acids. The J segment lost 7 bases and the V segment lost 6 bases, leaving 4 bases of the junction unmatched. Germline CDR1 LNHDA, CDR2 SQIVND (reference sequence). The CDR3 sequence: CASRGLAGANGELFF. The CDR3 coding sequence is TGTGCCAGTAGGGGACTAGCGGGAGCTAACGGGGAGCTGTTTTTT.

This chain uses TRBV28 with TRBJ1-5; a weak D match, TRBD1 (5 bases). The CDR3 is 14 residues long. Germline V gene sequence: CDR1 MDHEN, CDR2 SYDVKM. Trimming took off 5 bases at V and 3 bases at J, with 11 bases between the two ends. The chain's CDR3 is CASSNGQINQPQHF. Written as DNA, the CDR3 is TGTGCCAGCAGTAACGGACAAATCAATCAGCCCCAGCATTTT.

The chain recombines TRBV6-2 or TRBV6-3 with TRBJ1-5, with 7 bases identical to TRBD1. Germline V gene sequence: CDR1 MNHEY, CDR2 SVGEGT. The CDR3 loop spans 17 amino acids. V dropped 2 bases and J dropped 2; count of bases not matched to a gene: 9. In nucleotides, the CDR3 is TGTGCCAGCAGTTACGGGACAGAAAGACCCGGCAATCAGCCCCAGCATTTT. Residues: CASSYGTERPGNQPQHF.

This chain links TRBV11-3 with TRBJ2-5; 11 bases match TRBD2. With 5 bases clipped from V and 2 bases from J, the junction kept 7 bases outside the gene matches. The CDR3 covers 16 residues. The germline gives CDR1 SGHNT, CDR2 YENEEA. The CDR3 reads CASSHGTSGGQETQYF. The CDR3 DNA sequence: TGTGCCAGCAGCCACGGGACTAGCGGAGGGCAAGAGACCCAGTACTTC.

The chain uses TRBV11-2 and TRBJ2-6, with a weak D call TRBD2 (5 bases). V was clipped by 1 base and J by 3 bases, with 10 bases between them. The CDR3 covers 16 residues. The germline gives CDR1 SGHAT, CDR2 FQNNGV. The CDR3 protein is CASSLARAGGANVLTF. As DNA, the CDR3 is TGTGCCAGCAGCTTAGCCCGGGCGGGTGGGGCCAACGTCCTGACTTTC.

The rearrangement links TRBV19 to TRBJ2-3; 14 bases map to TRBD2. With 5 bases clipped from V and 4 bases from J, the junction kept 5 bases outside the gene matches. This CDR3 region has 16 residues. The germline CDR1 and CDR2 sequences are LNHDA and SQIVND (reference sequence). This CDR3 reads CASSARLAGGADTQYF. In nucleotides, the CDR3 is TGTGCCAGTAGTGCACGACTAGCGGGAGGGGCAGATACGCAGTATTTT.

This clone was recorded only once. V is TRBV11-2 and J is TRBJ1-5; 7 nucleotides agree with TRBD1. V gave up 1 base and J gave up 3 bases; unmatched junction bases: 3. Germline V gives CDR1 SGHAT, CDR2 FQNNGV. This CDR3 spans 15 amino acids. CDR3 sequence (DNA): TGTGCCAGCAGCTTAGGACAGGGCCCCAATCAGCCCCAGCATTTT. This translates into CASSLGQGPNQPQHF.

V is TRBV28 and J is TRBJ1-2, with 10 bases lining up with TRBD1. Trimming took 5 bases from V and 6 from J; bases not matched to a gene: 9. Germline CDR1 and CDR2: MDHEN and SYDVKM. This CDR3 spans 15 amino acids. Here the CDR3 DNA reads TGTGCCAGCAGTGTGCCAGGGACAGGGGTCGATGGCTACACCTTC. Protein: CASSVPGTGVDGYTF.

The chain uses TRBV5-6 and TRBJ1-5; D is uncertain. From germline, CDR1 is SGHDT and CDR2 YYEEEE. CDR3 length: 15 residues. The V and J ends lost 1 base and 2 bases respectively, with 10 bases between them. CDR3 region: CASSLWVEGNQPQHF. CDR3 DNA sequence: TGTGCCAGCAGCTTGTGGGTCGAGGGCAATCAGCCCCAGCATTTT.

The chain employs TRBV18 and TRBJ1-3; no firm D call. CDR1 is KGHSH, CDR2 LQKENI, per germline. CDR3 size: 16 residues. Trimming pared 4 bases from V and 0 bases from J, leaving 13 bases between. The CDR3: CASSLALLDSGNTIYF. The CDR3 bases are TGTGCCAGCTCACTAGCCCTCTTAGACTCTGGAAACACCATATATTTT.

This sequence joins TRBV19 and TRBJ2-1; tentative D call: TRBD1 (6 bases). The CDR3 spans 17 residues. The ends were cut back, 5 bases at V and 2 bases at J, with 19 bases in the middle. Germline V gives CDR1 LNHDA, CDR2 SQIVND (reference sequence). CDR3 region: CASSLRTGGGTYNEQFF. CDR3 nucleotide sequence: TGTGCCAGTAGTCTCCGGACTGGGGGCGGAACCTACAATGAGCAGTTCTTC.